The rows below give T cell receptor beta chains drawn from one sample of a study of OX40 agonist ivuxolimab in advanced cancers. The data were produced by immunoSEQ multiplex PCR, yet TCRdb's version contains in-frame clones alone and is incomplete. The table has about 110,000 clones, approximately 90% seen once; the top ten hold around 0.7%. This specimen was CD4+ or CD8+ T cells sorted from blood, taken in a trial of the OX40 agonist ivuxolimab. These receptor sequences come from an adult with an advanced solid tumor such as melanoma, head and neck, liver or kidney cancer. The CDR3 runs from the conserved cysteine through the conserved F or W. Fields, in order: clone size, J gene, V gene, D gene, CDR3 protein, CDR3 DNA. The D gene is left open where the match is weak. The size entry is marked missing in some rows and otherwise reads once, few, many or a size class.

>once|TRBJ2-1|TRBV5-1|NA
CASSLAVDRRFF
TGCGCCAGCAGCTTGGCCGTGGACAGAAGGTTCTTC
>NA|TRBJ2-7|TRBV2|NA
CASSRGWEVSYEQYF
TGTGCCAGTTCAAGGGGTTGGGAGGTCTCCTACGAGCAGTACTTC
>NA|TRBJ2-3|TRBV6-1|NA
CASMTPTDTQYF
TGTGCCAGCATGACACCAACAGATACGCAGTATTTT
>NA|TRBJ2-3|TRBV11-2|NA
CASRPRVLGDTDTQYF
TGTGCCAGCAGGCCGAGGGTTTTAGGAGACACAGATACGCAGTATTTT
>NA|TRBJ2-1|TRBV7-9|NA
CASSFGGIYNEQFF
TGTGCCAGCAGCTTTGGCGGGATCTACAATGAGCAGTTCTTC
>NA|TRBJ1-2|TRBV7-2|TRBD1
CASSLAGGGGYGYTF
TGTGCCAGCAGCTTAGCAGGAGGGGGCGGATATGGCTACACCTTC
>NA|TRBJ1-1|TRBV9|TRBD1
CASSVQGDTEAFF
TGTGCCAGCAGCGTACAGGGGGACACTGAAGCTTTCTTT
>NA|TRBJ2-2|TRBV6-1|TRBD2
CAGSETLAGGNTGELFF
TGTGCCGGCAGTGAAACCCTAGCGGGGGGGAACACCGGGGAGCTGTTTTTT
>NA|TRBJ1-2|TRBV5-4|TRBD1
CASSLDRGQEGYTF
TGTGCCAGCAGCTTGGACAGGGGACAGGAGGGCTACACCTTC
>NA|TRBJ2-5|TRBV18|NA
CASSPLPPRVVQETQYF
TGTGCCAGCTCACCACTACCCCCTAGAGTAGTCCAAGAGACCCAGTACTTC
>NA|TRBJ1-4|TRBV5-4|NA
CASSLRGEDEKLFF
TGTGCCAGCAGCTTGAGGGGGGAGGATGAAAAACTGTTTTTT
>NA|TRBJ2-7|TRBV6-5|NA
CASSYGGGPAYEQYF
TGTGCCAGCAGTTACGGCGGCGGTCCCGCCTACGAGCAGTACTTC
>NA|TRBJ1-5|TRBV2|NA
CASSEGRVGNQPQHF
TGTGCCAGCAGTGAAGGAAGGGTAGGCAATCAGCCCCAGCATTTT
>NA|TRBJ1-6|TRBV7-2|TRBD1
CASSPRQGYFSPLHF
TGTGCCAGCAGCCCTCGACAGGGTTATTTTTCACCCCTCCACTTT
>once|TRBJ1-5|TRBV29-1|NA
CSVGEGYDQPQHF
TGCAGCGTTGGGGAGGGGTACGATCAGCCCCAGCATTTT
>once|TRBJ2-1|TRBV5-1|TRBD2
CASSRAGTSGSSYNEQFF
TGCGCCAGCAGCCGGGCAGGGACTAGCGGGAGCTCCTACAATGAGCAGTTCTTC
>few|TRBJ1-6|TRBV18|NA
CASSPKANSPLHF
TGTGCCAGCTCACCAAAAGCTAATTCACCCCTCCACTTT
>NA|TRBJ1-2|TRBV18|TRBD1
CASSPNQGGGSYGYTF
TGTGCCAGCTCACCAAACCAGGGGGGAGGTAGCTATGGCTACACCTTC
>NA|TRBJ1-2|TRBV18|TRBD1
CASSPRDRTNYGYTF
TGTGCCAGCTCACCACGGGACAGAACTAACTATGGCTACACCTTC
>NA|TRBJ1-2|TRBV19|TRBD1
CASSPWLGDRGGMSYGYTF
TGTGCCAGTAGTCCCTGGCTGGGGGACAGGGGGGGCATGAGCTATGGCTACACCTTC
>NA|TRBJ1-3|TRBV5-4|NA
CASSLEGSGNTIYF
TGTGCCAGCAGCTTGGAGGGTAGCGGAAACACCATATATTTT
>NA|TRBJ1-2|TRBV7-9|NA
CASSLVPVGANYGYTF
TGTGCCAGCAGCTTAGTCCCCGTCGGGGCTAACTATGGCTACACCTTC
>NA|TRBJ2-1|TRBV25-1|NA
CASSLVNEQFF
TGTGCCAGCAGTTTGGTCAATGAGCAGTTCTTC
>NA|TRBJ2-2|TRBV6-1|NA
CASSELRNTGELFF
TGTGCCAGCAGTGAACTCAGGAACACCGGGGAGCTGTTTTTT
>few|TRBJ2-3|TRBV11-3|TRBD1
CASSRDRDADTQYF
TGTGCCAGCAGCAGAGACAGGGATGCAGATACGCAGTATTTT
>NA|TRBJ1-3|TRBV6-5|NA
CASSSRRSSGNTIYF
TGTGCCAGCAGTTCCCGCAGGAGCTCTGGAAACACCATATATTTT
>NA|TRBJ2-5|TRBV5-1|TRBD1
CASSSRPGQGAETQYF
TGCGCCAGCAGCTCTCGACCGGGACAGGGGGCGGAGACCCAGTACTTC
>once|TRBJ2-5|TRBV19|NA
CASNDPGETQYF
TGTGCCAGTAACGATCCGGGAGAGACCCAGTACTTC
>NA|TRBJ2-2|TRBV9|NA
CASSHNRSLHTGELFF
TGTGCCAGCAGCCATAACCGGTCGCTTCACACCGGGGAGCTGTTTTTT
>NA|TRBJ1-4|TRBV6-1|TRBD1
CASSQGAENEKLFF
TGTGCCAGCAGCCAGGGGGCAGAGAATGAAAAACTGTTTTTT
>NA|TRBJ2-1|TRBV5-5|NA
CASSLGPVVNEQFF
TGTGCCAGCAGCTTGGGACCCGTTGTGAATGAGCAGTTCTTC
>NA|TRBJ2-2|TRBV5-1|TRBD2
CASSLALEAGVTGELFF
TGCGCCAGCAGCTTGGCTCTCGAAGCGGGGGTCACCGGGGAGCTGTTTTTT
>NA|TRBJ1-5|TRBV30|NA
CAWGHPNQPQHF
TGTGCCTGGGGACATCCCAATCAGCCCCAGCATTTT
>few|TRBJ2-5|TRBV5-1|TRBD2
CASSLSTSLGETQYF
TGCGCCAGCAGCTTGTCGACTAGCTTGGGTGAGACCCAGTACTTC
>NA|TRBJ1-3|TRBV9|NA
CASSVERPGNTIYF
TGTGCCAGCAGCGTAGAGAGGCCTGGAAACACCATATATTTT
>NA|TRBJ1-6|TRBV19|NA
CASSPGHNSPLHF
TGTGCCAGTAGCCCCGGGCACAATTCACCCCTCCACTTT
>once|TRBJ2-7|TRBV6-6|TRBD1
CASGDPGQGAYEQYF
TGTGCCAGCGGAGACCCGGGACAGGGGGCATACGAGCAGTACTTC
>NA|TRBJ2-2|TRBV10-1|TRBD2
CASGTSGRKIGELFF
TGCGCCAGCGGGACTAGCGGGCGGAAAATCGGGGAGCTGTTTTTT
>NA|TRBJ2-3|TRBV29-1|NA
CSVAGVSLTDTQYF
TGCAGCGTTGCAGGGGTTTCGCTCACAGATACGCAGTATTTT
>NA|TRBJ1-1|TRBV2|TRBD1
CASKPGTGAAEAFF
TGTGCCAGCAAACCCGGGACAGGGGCGGCTGAAGCTTTCTTT
>NA|TRBJ1-1|TRBV6-1|NA
CASSKNTEAFF
TGTGCCAGCAGTAAAAACACTGAAGCTTTCTTT
>NA|TRBJ2-7|TRBV7-2|NA
CASSLVAGAGAEQYF
TGTGCCAGCAGCTTAGTCGCGGGGGCGGGGGCCGAGCAGTACTTC
>NA|TRBJ1-2|TRBV30|NA
CACTPPNYGYTF
TGTGCCTGCACCCCTCCAAACTATGGCTACACCTTC
>NA|TRBJ1-3|TRBV11-2|NA
CASSLVWGNTIYF
TGTGCCAGCAGCTTAGTCTGGGGGAACACCATATATTTT
>NA|TRBJ2-7|TRBV5-4|NA
CASSKDPIVNYEQYF
TGTGCCAGCAGCAAGGACCCCATTGTCAACTACGAGCAGTACTTC
>NA|TRBJ1-3|TRBV9|TRBD1
CASSVAPVGTGSGNTIYF
TGTGCCAGCAGCGTAGCCCCTGTCGGGACAGGGTCTGGAAACACCATATATTTT
>NA|TRBJ2-2|TRBV7-2|NA
CASSLVRWRGTTGELFF
TGTGCCAGCAGCCTGGTACGGTGGCGGGGCACAACCGGGGAGCTGTTTTTT